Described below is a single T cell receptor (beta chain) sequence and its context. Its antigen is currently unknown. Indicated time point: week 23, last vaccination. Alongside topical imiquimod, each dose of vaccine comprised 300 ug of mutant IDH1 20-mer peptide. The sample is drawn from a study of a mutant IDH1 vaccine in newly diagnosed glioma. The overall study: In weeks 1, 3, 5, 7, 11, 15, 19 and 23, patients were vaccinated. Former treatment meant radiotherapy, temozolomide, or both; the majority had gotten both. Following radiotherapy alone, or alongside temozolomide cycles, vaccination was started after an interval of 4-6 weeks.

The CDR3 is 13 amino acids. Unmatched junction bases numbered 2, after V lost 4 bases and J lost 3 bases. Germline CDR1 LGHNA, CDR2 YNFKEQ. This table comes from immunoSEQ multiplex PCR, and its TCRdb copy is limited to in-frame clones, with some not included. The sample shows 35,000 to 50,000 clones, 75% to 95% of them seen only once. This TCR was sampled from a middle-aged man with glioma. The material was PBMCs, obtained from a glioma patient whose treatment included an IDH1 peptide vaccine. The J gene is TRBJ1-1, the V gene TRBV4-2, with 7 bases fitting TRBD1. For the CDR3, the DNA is TGTGCCAGCAGCCCAGACAGGGACACTGAAGCTTTCTTT. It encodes CASSPDRDTEAFF.